The 25 T cell receptor beta chains reported below all come from one sample, sequenced in a study of control samples from healthy donors and cancer patients. Clones were sequenced by immunoSEQ multiplex PCR, and TCRdb holds only the in-frame ones, with some missing. Of 150,000 to 200,000 clones listed, 85% to 90% are singletons. The sample was blood. The source is a woman in her 50s in good health.

This clone was observed a single time. The genes are TRBV7-3 and TRBJ1-2; 7 bases align to TRBD1. In germline, CDR1 is SGHTA, CDR2 FQGTGA. Trimming took 5 bases from V and 3 from J; bases not matched to a gene: 3. The CDR3 is 13 residues long. The CDR3 here is CASSLGTDYGYTF. The CDR3 nucleotides are TGTGCCAGCAGCCTCGGGACAGACTATGGCTACACCTTC.

V usage is TRBV6-6 and J usage is TRBJ1-5; TRBD1 agrees at 8 bases. Germline V gene sequence: CDR1 MNHNY, CDR2 SVGAGI (reference sequence). Trimming removed 3 bases from V and 7 bases from J; junction bases left unmatched: 8. This CDR3 comprises 15 residues. This CDR3 reads CASSYYRGVGQPQHF. DNA for the CDR3: TGTGCCAGCAGTTATTACAGGGGGGTGGGGCAGCCCCAGCATTTT.

V usage is TRBV6-2 or TRBV6-3 and J usage is TRBJ1-4, with D unclear. This CDR3 is 12 amino acids long. Trimming removed 4 bases at V and 11 bases at J, with 11 bases between. Germline V CDR1 and CDR2: MNHEY, SVGEGT. CDR3 in amino acids: CASSSRTGKLFF. The DNA for the CDR3 is TGTGCCAGCAGTTCCCGGACCGGGAAACTGTTTTTT.

The rearrangement joins TRBV7-8 to TRBJ1-1, with TRBD1 matching over 11 bases. Germline-derived CDR1 and CDR2 are SGHVS and FQNEAQ. The CDR3 spans 15 residues. The V and J ends lost 5 bases and 3 bases, in that order; junction bases with no gene match: 5. As DNA, the CDR3 is TGTGCCAGCAGCCCCGGACAGGGGGCGTACACTGAAGCTTTCTTT. This gives the protein CASSPGQGAYTEAFF.

Here the CDR3 DNA reads TGTGCCAGCGGCCTGGGACAGGCCTACGAGCAGTACTTC. It specifies CASGLGQAYEQYF. This chain uses TRBV3-1 (or the pseudogene TRBV3-2) with TRBJ2-7; 8 nucleotides match TRBD1. The CDR3 sequence is 13 residues long. V gave up 8 bases and J gave up 2 bases; unmatched junction bases: 5. Germline loops: CDR1 LGHDT, CDR2 YNNKEL (reference sequence).

The rearrangement uses TRBV18 and TRBJ2-7; 7 bases are a match to TRBD2. The CDR3 is 15 residues long. Per the germline V gene, CDR1 is KGHSH and CDR2 is LQKENI. V shed 5 bases, J shed 6 bases, and the junction held 13 bases outside the gene matches. CDR3 in amino acids: CASSFRAGLPAEQYF. The CDR3 DNA follows: TGTGCCAGCTCATTCCGGGCGGGACTACCGGCCGAGCAGTACTTC.

This clone showed up just once. The chain's CDR3 is CASSQDRLAGITQYF. The CDR3 DNA follows: TGCGCCAGCAGCCAAGATAGGCTAGCGGGAATCACGCAGTATTTT. The chain couples TRBV4-1 to TRBJ2-3; the match to TRBD2 covers 9 bases. Germline V gene sequence: CDR1 MGHRA, CDR2 YSYEKL. Trimming removed 0 bases from V and 9 bases from J; junction bases left unmatched: 7. This CDR3 contains 15 residues.

The rearrangement joins TRBV5-1 to TRBJ1-1, with a weak D call TRBD1 (6 bases). Germline V CDR1 and CDR2: SGHRS, YFSETQ. This CDR3 has 13 residues. Trimming pared 7 bases from V and 2 bases from J, leaving 12 bases between. This CDR3 reads CASGTGSNTEAFF. CDR3 nucleotide sequence: TGCGCCAGCGGAACAGGGTCCAACACTGAAGCTTTCTTT.

The rearrangement links TRBV7-8 to TRBJ2-4, with D hard to call. From germline, CDR1 is SGHVS and CDR2 FQNEAQ. The CDR3 length is 16 residues. Trimming cost V 3 bases and J 3 bases, with 15 bases left between them. CDR3: CASSFYPRFSKNIQYF. The CDR3 DNA reads as TGTGCCAGCAGCTTTTACCCACGTTTTAGCAAAAACATTCAGTACTTC. Using reference TRBV7-8 and TRBJ2-4 for the parts outside the CDR3, the full variable domain is GAGVSQSPRYKVAKRGQDVALRCDPISGHVSLFWYQQALGQGPEFLTYFQNEAQLDKSGLPSDRFFAERPEGSVSTLKIQRTQQEDSAVYLCASSFYPRFSKNIQYFGAGTRLSVL.

The count of this clone is one. V and J are TRBV28 and TRBJ1-1; no clear D. CDR1 is MDHEN, CDR2 SYDVKM, per germline. This CDR3 has 13 residues. Trimming took 3 bases from V and 1 from J, leaving 6 bases between them. This chain's CDR3 is CASSFEGNTEAFF. In DNA, the CDR3 is TGTGCCAGCAGTTTTGAGGGGAACACTGAAGCTTTCTTT.

The chain couples TRBV30 to TRBJ1-5; D might be TRBD1 (5 bases). CDR3 size: 14 residues. Trimming took 0 bases from V and 3 from J, leaving 9 bases between them. From germline, CDR1 is GTSNPN and CDR2 SVGIG (reference sequence). As DNA, the CDR3 is TGTGCCTGGAGTGTTCAGACAGTCAATCAGCCCCAGCATTTT. Amino acid sequence: CAWSVQTVNQPQHF.

V is TRBV9 and J is TRBJ1-3; D gene uncertain. V was cut by 0 bases and J by 0 bases, with 10 bases left in between. Germline loops: CDR1 SGDLS, CDR2 YYNGEE. The CDR3 is 16 residues long. Written as DNA, the CDR3 is TGTGCCAGCAGCGTAGACGGCAACCCCTCTGGAAACACCATATATTTT. Translating gives CASSVDGNPSGNTIYF.

This chain uses TRBV10-3 with TRBJ2-4; D is unresolved. The CDR3 sequence is 14 residues long. V gave up 0 bases and J gave up 6 bases, with 9 bases separating them. CDR1 is ENHRY and CDR2 is SYGVKD in the germline V gene. The CDR3 bases are TGTGCCATCAGTGAGTCTGGGTCAGTAAACATTCAGTACTTC. Encoded protein: CAISESGSVNIQYF.

V usage is TRBV11-2 and J usage is TRBJ2-2; D perhaps matches TRBD1 (5 bases). Germline values: CDR1 SGHAT, CDR2 FQNNGV. The CDR3 loop spans 14 amino acids. V was cut by 5 bases and J by 2 bases, with 9 bases left in between. The CDR3 DNA reads as TGTGCCAGCAGCCGTAGGGGAAACACCGGGGAGCTGTTTTTT. As protein: CASSRRGNTGELFF.

CDR3 loop: CASSTQPTSGRVNEQFF. Here the CDR3 DNA reads TGCGCCAGCAGCACCCAACCGACTAGCGGGAGGGTGAATGAGCAGTTCTTC. The chain employs TRBV5-1 and TRBJ2-1; 14 bases are a match to TRBD2. V gave up 4 bases and J gave up 7 bases; unmatched junction bases: 10. The CDR3 length is 17 residues. The V gene's germline CDR1 is SGHRS and CDR2 YFSETQ. Complete variable domain (other parts from reference TRBV5-1 and TRBJ2-1): KAGVTQTPRYLIKTRGQQVTLSCSPISGHRSVSWYQQTPGQGLQFLFEYFSETQRNKGNFPGRFSGRQFSNSRSEMNVSTLELGDSALYLCASSTQPTSGRVNEQFFGPGTRLTVL.

The chain links TRBV7-8 to TRBJ1-6, with a possible D match to TRBD1 (6 bases). The CDR3 has 15 residues. Trimming removed 3 bases at V and 5 bases at J, with 11 bases between. From germline, CDR1 is SGHVS and CDR2 FQNEAQ. CDR3 protein: CASSFQTGNNSPLHF. For the CDR3, the DNA is TGTGCCAGCAGCTTTCAGACAGGCAATAATTCACCCCTCCACTTT.

The CDR3: CASSSGRSYGYTF. The CDR3 coding sequence is TGTGCCAGCAGCTCCGGAAGGTCCTATGGCTACACCTTC. The chain joins TRBV7-9 to TRBJ1-2; D call uncertain. The CDR3 covers 13 residues. Trimming left V 4 bases short and J 4 bases short, with 10 bases between. CDR1 SEHNR and CDR2 FQNEAQ come from the germline V gene (reference sequence).

This clone was counted a single time. The chain combines TRBV4-1 with TRBJ1-1; D possibly corresponds to TRBD1 (6 bases). Between the trimmed V and J ends, which lost 4 bases and 7 bases, there was a span of 13 bases. The CDR3 is 13 residues long. Per germline, CDR1 MGHRA and CDR2 YSYEKL. In DNA form, the CDR3 reads TGCGCCAGCAGCCGGCGGGGGGCTGGTGAAGCTTTCTTT. It translates to CASSRRGAGEAFF.

The chain uses TRBV9 and TRBJ2-1, with TRBD2 matching 12 bases. The V segment lost 4 bases and the J segment 6 bases; nucleotides outside the gene matches: 5. Per germline, CDR1 SGDLS and CDR2 YYNGEE. The CDR3 has 15 amino acids. The chain's CDR3 is CASSPTTSGSNEQFF. The CDR3, as DNA: TGTGCCAGCAGCCCAACGACTAGCGGGAGCAATGAGCAGTTCTTC.

The rearrangement links TRBV10-3 to TRBJ1-5; a weak D match, TRBD1 (6 bases). V was pared by 2 bases and J by 0 bases, with 17 bases between. The CDR3 length is 18 residues. Germline assignment: CDR1 ENHRY and CDR2 SYGVKD. The CDR3 DNA sequence: TGTGCCATCAGTGAGGGGGGCGGGGGGCGGTTTAGCAATCAGCCCCAGCATTTT. Its translation is CAISEGGGGRFSNQPQHF.

The chain employs TRBV28 and TRBJ2-3, with 7 nucleotides matching TRBD2. The CDR3 is 16 residues long. Germline CDR1 MDHEN, CDR2 SYDVKM. V trimming: 6 bases; J trimming: 0 bases; junction bases outside the gene matches: 9. CDR3 bases: TGTGCCAGCAGAAACCCCCGGGACTACAGCACAGATACGCAGTATTTT. Translating it yields CASRNPRDYSTDTQYF. The full variable domain, in which reference TRBV28 and TRBJ2-3 provide the parts outside the CDR3, is DVKVTQSSRYLVKRTGEKVFLECVQDMDHENMFWYRQDPGLGLRLIYFSYDVKMKEKGDIPEGYSVSREKKERFSLILESASTNQTSMYLCASRNPRDYSTDTQYFGPGTRLTVL.

The V call is TRBV4-1, the J call TRBJ1-5; D is uncertain. This CDR3 spans 15 amino acids. V was shortened by 3 bases and J by 0 bases, with 9 bases between the two germline ends. Germline-derived CDR1 and CDR2 are MGHRA and YSYEKL. Here the CDR3 DNA reads TGCGCCAGCAGCCAGTGGGATAATAGCAATCAGCCCCAGCATTTT. Translating it yields CASSQWDNSNQPQHF.

V and J are TRBV28 and TRBJ2-5, with 7 nucleotides matching TRBD1. The CDR3 is 16 residues long. Looked up from germline, CDR1 is MDHEN and CDR2 is SYDVKM. J was trimmed by 6 bases and V by 6 bases; bases with no gene match: 16. CDR3 in DNA: TGTGCCAGCAGCCTCAGTGAGGGGGCGCGGTATCAGACCCAGTACTTC. Protein product: CASSLSEGARYQTQYF.

The CDR3 DNA reads TGTGCCAGCACCCGACCGCAGATCATGAACACTGAAGCTTTCTTT. Encoded protein: CASTRPQIMNTEAFF. The genes are TRBV28 and TRBJ1-1; unclear D gene. V lost 7 bases, J lost 0 bases, and 15 bases lay in between. CDR1 and CDR2 (germline): MDHEN, SYDVKM. The CDR3 covers 15 residues.

This sequence joins TRBV5-1 and TRBJ2-5; 8 nucleotides agree with TRBD2. CDR3 length equals 17 residues. J gave up 2 bases and V 4 bases, and 13 bases lay outside the gene matches. Germline loops: CDR1 SGHRS, CDR2 YFSETQ. CDR3 sequence (DNA): TGCGCCAGCAGCCGGAGGAGCGTAACTAGCGGACAAGAGACCCAGTACTTC. Protein: CASSRRSVTSGQETQYF.